This TCR beta chain appears in the sequencing data of a study of Graves' ophthalmopathy and Graves' hyperthyroidism (dated by TCRdb to 2017 to 2018). With regard to the full study: Peripheral blood was collected at initial diagnosis, prior to any treatment. After sampling, hyperthyroidism patients received methimazole starting at 30 mg daily, and ophthalmopathy patients received high-dose intravenous methylprednisolone. TCR beta repertoire signatures were used to distinguish Graves' ophthalmopathy from Graves' hyperthyroidism and to predict progression to ophthalmopathy. In total, under 150 blood samples were TCR-sequenced: some 43 ophthalmopathy, under 85 hyperthyroidism and about 17 hyperthyroidism-to-ophthalmopathy patients. In roughly 6 hyperthyroidism patients, the T-cell repertoire of thyroid tissue was compared with the T-cell repertoire of blood. To explore V-J signatures distinguishing ophthalmopathy from hyperthyroidism, a discovery set of 100 or so patients (roughly 45 ophthalmopathy, 55 to 60 stable hyperthyroidism) was enrolled. The 90 to 100 discovery patients were randomly split 7:3 into training and test sets. An independent validation cohort was composed of 18 to 20 hyperthyroidism patients and over 15 patients who later progressed from hyperthyroidism to ophthalmopathy.

For repertoire sequencing, the TCR beta CDR3 regions were amplified from RNA transcripts. HTBI primers and the Qiagen OneStep RT-PCR kit were used in a first-round RT-PCR, which was followed by a second-round multiplex PCR, size selection and purification. Libraries were sequenced paired-end with 100 bp reads on an Illumina HiSeq2000. Turning to the authors' computational methods: SOAPnuke was used to process the reads, removing any read that contained adapters or uncalled bases, had a mean Phred below 15, or lacked an exact match to the constant primer or identifier. COPE v1.2.5 was used to merge high-quality paired reads. Clonotypes were defined as unique nucleotide sequences and were aligned to IMGT TRB V, D and J references using MiTCR v1.1. The analysis was limited to V-J combinations with a frequency above 0.0001, which together covered 99% to 99.2% of repertoires. For each V-J combination, a TCR clonal expansion and chaos score was defined as F50 clonal expansion divided by the chaos observed in the TCRdist matrix. Welch's t-statistics and random forest were used to reduce the features to some 13 V-J combinations, which were then used as input to a naive Bayes classifier. Thyroid-blood repertoire similarity was quantified with the Morisita-Horn index. TCRdb reanalyzed the raw reads on its own, using fastp at Q25 for trimming and MiXCR for clone calling, and kept in-frame beta chains. Under each unique CDR3 protein, matching rows form one entry showing the most common genes and DNA. Clone size and V and J calls follow TCRdb, not the original study. The sample contains 150,000 to 200,000 distinct CDR3 sequences, 39% of them found a single time. About 8.2% of the sample rests with the top ten.

Concerning this clonotype: There is no known antigen for this receptor. No per-base quality is available; no much larger clone lies one base away.

Ophthalmopathy patients were characterized by moderately to severely active disease, a Clinical Activity Score of at least 3, a NOSPECS grade of at least 4, and a disease duration under 3 months. Patients with other autoimmune diseases, uncontrolled infections, pregnancy or lactation were excluded from the study. Clinical symptoms, serum thyroxine, TRAb, thyroid ultrasound and orbital computed tomography formed the basis of the diagnosis. Ficoll-Paque density gradient centrifugation was used to isolate PBMCs from around 10 ml of fresh peripheral blood. Trizol reagent was used to extract the total RNA, and its quality was then checked on an Agilent 2100 Bioanalyzer. Study-wide findings and limitations: Sample size was not predetermined statistically, and investigators were not blinded to group allocation. The 13-signature model separated ophthalmopathy from stable hyperthyroidism with 85% to 90% sensitivity and around 81% specificity in cross-validation, and 80%/75% in the test set. In validation, the model predicted ophthalmopathy progression with about 70% sensitivity and roughly 72% specificity; some 13 predicted patients were CT-confirmed with GO in a median of about 6.2 months. Among expanded thyroid clonotypes with frequency above 0.001, most also showed up in blood, which suggests that blood repertoires may reflect the thyroid immune response.

The sequence was obtained from a man aged 30 to 45 with Graves' ophthalmopathy. Donor details come from another sample of the same person, matched by shared clones. The sequenced sample consisted of peripheral blood.

The DNA sequence is as follows: TGTGCCAGCAGTTACCGTTGGAGGGGACAGGGAGTCGCTAACGAGCAGTACTTC. Translation gives CASSYRWRGQGVANEQYF. The rearranged chain carries TRBV6-2 or TRBV6-3 and TRBJ2-7, with 9 bases matching TRBD1. The junction shows trimming of 2 bases on V and 5 bases on J, and the gene matches do not reach 16 bases of it. The germline V gene sets CDR1 to MNHEY and CDR2 to SVGEGT. The CDR3, from cysteine to phenylalanine, totals 18 residues. Only the CDR3 part of the read is kept: 54 bases, read in frame from the first base.